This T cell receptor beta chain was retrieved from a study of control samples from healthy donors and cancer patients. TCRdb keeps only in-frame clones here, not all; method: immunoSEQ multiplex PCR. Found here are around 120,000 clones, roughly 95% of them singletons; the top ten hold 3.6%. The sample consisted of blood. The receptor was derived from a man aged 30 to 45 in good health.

The CDR3 loop reads CASREDFNSPLHF. The CDR3 DNA is TGTGCCAGTAGGGAGGATTTCAATTCACCCCTCCACTTT. The chain recombines TRBV19 with TRBJ1-6; D gene unclear. Germline values: CDR1 LNHDA, CDR2 SQIVND (reference sequence). Trimming pared 6 bases from V and 7 bases from J, leaving 10 bases between. This CDR3 is 13 amino acids long.